This TCR beta chain was recorded in a study of cytomegalovirus exposure and HLA in healthy donors. CDR3 size: 13 residues. Trimming left V 6 bases short and J 0 bases short, with 6 bases between. The germline V gene encodes CDR1 WSHSY and CDR2 SAAADI. PCR used 60 Vbeta primers and 13 Jbeta primers. The protocol was immunoSEQ multiplex PCR, while the TCRdb copy is restricted to in-frame clones and leaves out a portion. The top ten hold about 8.7% of the sample, which has roughly 43,000 clones, about 60% seen once. This cohort consisted of healthy bone marrow donors. The sequence derives from a human donor in good health. V usage is TRBV10-2 and J usage is TRBJ1-5; D not certain. The specimen was PBMCs. The DNA for the CDR3 is TGCGCCAGCAGGCGGAATAGCAATCAGCCCCAGCATTTT. Protein sequence: CASRRNSNQPQHF.